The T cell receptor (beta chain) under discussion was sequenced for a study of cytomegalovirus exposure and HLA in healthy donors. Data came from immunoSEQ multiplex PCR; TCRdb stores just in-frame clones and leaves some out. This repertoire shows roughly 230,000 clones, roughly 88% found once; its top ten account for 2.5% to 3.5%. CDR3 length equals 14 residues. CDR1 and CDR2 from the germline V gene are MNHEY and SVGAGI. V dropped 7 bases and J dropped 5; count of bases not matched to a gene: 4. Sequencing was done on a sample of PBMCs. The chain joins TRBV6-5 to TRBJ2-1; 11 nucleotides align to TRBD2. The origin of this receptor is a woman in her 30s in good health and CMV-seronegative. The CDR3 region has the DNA TGTGCCAGCACCCCGGGACTAGCGGACAATGAGCAGTTCTTC. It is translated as CASTPGLADNEQFF.